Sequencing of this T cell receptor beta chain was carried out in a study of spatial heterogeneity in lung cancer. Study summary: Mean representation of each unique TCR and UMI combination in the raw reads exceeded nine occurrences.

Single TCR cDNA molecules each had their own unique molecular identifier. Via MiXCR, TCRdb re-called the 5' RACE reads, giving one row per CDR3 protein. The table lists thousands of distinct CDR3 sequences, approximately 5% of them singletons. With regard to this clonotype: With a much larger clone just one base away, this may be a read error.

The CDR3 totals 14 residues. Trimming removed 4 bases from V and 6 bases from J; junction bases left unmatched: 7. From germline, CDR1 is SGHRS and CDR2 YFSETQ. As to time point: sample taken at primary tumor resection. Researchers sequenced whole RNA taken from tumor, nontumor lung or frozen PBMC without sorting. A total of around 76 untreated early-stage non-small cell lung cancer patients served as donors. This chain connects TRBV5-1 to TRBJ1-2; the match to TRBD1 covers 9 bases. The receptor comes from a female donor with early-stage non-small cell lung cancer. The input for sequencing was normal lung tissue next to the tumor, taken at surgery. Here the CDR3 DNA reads TGCGCCAGCAGCAATACAGGGGGCGCAGATGGCTACACCTTC. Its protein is CASSNTGGADGYTF. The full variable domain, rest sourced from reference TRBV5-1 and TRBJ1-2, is KAGVTQTPRYLIKTRGQQVTLSCSPISGHRSVSWYQQTPGQGLQFLFEYFSETQRNKGNFPGRFSGRQFSNSRSEMNVSTLELGDSALYLCASSNTGGADGYTFGSGTRLTVV.